This T cell receptor beta chain was sequenced for a study of radiotherapy plus CTLA-4 blockade in lung cancer. Points from the study as a whole: Reported findings show early blood T cell clone dynamics, with interferon-beta, best predicted response.

Points on this clone: What it binds is not known.

With ipilimumab providing CTLA-4 blockade, focal radiation was administered to patients who had chemo-refractory metastatic non-small-cell lung cancer. CDR1 and CDR2 (germline): KGHSH, LQKENI. CDR3 length: 17 amino acids. Trimming stripped 4 bases from V and 2 bases from J, with 17 bases between. Produced via immunoSEQ multiplex PCR; TCRdb's table is partial and in-frame only. The top ten hold approximately 9.3% of the sample, which has tens of thousands of clones, less than 80% seen once. The rearrangement uses TRBV18 and TRBJ2-2, with D perhaps TRBD2 (7 bases). The receptor's source is a human donor with non-small cell lung cancer who had a complete response to radiotherapy plus ipilimumab. The material sequenced was peripheral blood, taken from a patient treated with radiotherapy plus ipilimumab. CDR3 loop: CASSQYGGGFNTGELFF. Written as DNA, the CDR3 is TGTGCCAGCTCACAATACGGCGGGGGCTTTAACACCGGGGAGCTGTTTTTT.